One sample yielded the 16 T cell receptor beta chains listed below, sequenced in a study of blood T cell repertoires in COVID-19. Assay: immunoSEQ multiplex PCR; the TCRdb copy retains only in-frame clones and omits some. The table records about 250,000 clones, approximately 86% of them present only once. Input material: peripheral blood. These receptors all stem from a man at least 80 years old with acute or convalescent COVID-19.

J is TRBJ2-6 and V is TRBV24-1, with D perhaps TRBD2 (6 bases). V dropped 3 bases and J dropped 4 bases, with 12 bases sitting between them. Germline lookup yields CDR1 KGHDR and CDR2 SFDVKD. This CDR3 spans 16 amino acids. The CDR3 protein is CATSDQVGGGANVLTF. The DNA for the CDR3 is TGTGCCACCAGTGATCAGGTGGGGGGAGGGGCCAACGTCCTGACTTTC.

This clone was counted a single time. The chain carries TRBV9 and TRBJ2-3; 9 bases align to TRBD2. J lost 2 bases, V lost 1 base, and 5 bases had no gene match. Germline assignment: CDR1 SGDLS and CDR2 YYNGEE. CDR3 length equals 16 residues. CDR3 nucleotide sequence: TGTGCCAGCAGCGTACCCCTAGCGGGGAACACAGATACGCAGTATTTT. This translates into CASSVPLAGNTDTQYF. The whole variable domain, remainder taken from reference TRBV9 and TRBJ2-3, is DSGVTQTPKHLITATGQRVTLRCSPRSGDLSVYWYQQSLDQGLQFLIQYYNGEERAKGNILERFSAQQFPDLHSELNLSSLELGDSALYFCASSVPLAGNTDTQYFGPGTRLTVL.

The chain has TRBV6-2 or TRBV6-3 and TRBJ2-1; no definite D call. The CDR3 runs 16 residues. Germline V gene lookup returns CDR1 MNHEY and CDR2 SVGEGT. V shed 2 bases and J shed 8 bases, with 19 bases lying between them. The CDR3 loop is CASSYALGPLVHEQFF. CDR3 nucleotide sequence: TGTGCCAGCAGTTACGCACTGGGCCCACTGGTACATGAGCAGTTCTTC.

This clone was recorded once. V is TRBV7-8 and J is TRBJ2-7; the match to TRBD2 covers 10 bases. CDR3 length equals 17 residues. CDR1 is SGHVS, CDR2 FQNEAQ, per germline. The J segment lost 1 base and the V segment lost 3 bases, leaving 9 bases of the junction unmatched. Here the CDR3 DNA reads TGTGCCAGCAGCTTGCGTCTAGCGGGGGTTCCGTCCTACGAGCAGTACTTC. Protein product: CASSLRLAGVPSYEQYF.

The CDR3 loop reads CARSLKPCYTEAFF. In DNA, the CDR3 is TGTGCCAGAAGCCTAAAACCCTGCTACACTGAAGCTTTCTTT. The gene calls are TRBV5-3 and TRBJ1-1, with D uncertain. TRBV5-3 is labeled an ORF, and its function is uncertain. Trimming removed 4 bases at V and 3 bases at J, with 13 bases between. This CDR3 contains 14 residues.

The chain recombines TRBV6-5 with TRBJ1-1; D ambiguous. CDR3 length: 15 amino acids. Germline loops: CDR1 MNHEY, CDR2 SVGAGI. V lost 2 bases and J 5 bases, leaving 15 bases between the germline ends. CDR3 in amino acids: CASSYDQPGATEAFF. As DNA, the CDR3 is TGTGCCAGCAGTTACGATCAACCGGGTGCAACTGAAGCTTTCTTT.

The chain recombines TRBV6-8 with TRBJ1-2, with D perhaps TRBD1 (6 bases). Trimming took off 7 bases at V and 5 bases at J, with 23 bases between the two ends. The CDR3 totals 16 residues. Germline V CDR1 and CDR2: MNHGY, SAAAGT. CDR3 amino acids: CASIRVNRAGTYGYTF. CDR3 DNA sequence: TGTGCCAGCATTAGGGTCAACAGGGCAGGCACTTATGGCTACACCTTC.

The CDR3 loop reads CASSLTGFSGNTIYF. DNA of the CDR3: TGCGCCAGCAGCTTGACAGGGTTCTCTGGAAACACCATATATTTT. This chain links TRBV5-1 with TRBJ1-3, with D possibly being TRBD1 (6 bases). With 1 base removed from V and 0 bases from J, the gap between germline ends came to 8 bases. This CDR3 spans 15 amino acids. Germline loops: CDR1 SGHRS, CDR2 YFSETQ.

The chain links TRBV9 to TRBJ1-1, with a weak D call TRBD1 (5 bases). In germline, CDR1 is SGDLS, CDR2 YYNGEE. The CDR3 runs 13 residues. V was trimmed by 1 base and J by 8 bases, leaving 12 bases between them. Written as DNA, the CDR3 is TGTGCCAGCAGCGTAATACCAGGGTTCGAAGCTTTCTTT. It specifies CASSVIPGFEAFF.

This clone has only one observation. V gene TRBV5-6 combines with J gene TRBJ2-7; D is possibly TRBD1 (6 bases). The CDR3 totals 16 residues. Germline CDR1 and CDR2: SGHDT and YYEEEE. The ends were cut back, 0 bases at V and 6 bases at J, with 19 bases in the middle. The chain's CDR3 is CASSLARGIQESEQYF. Written as DNA, the CDR3 is TGTGCCAGCAGCTTGGCCAGGGGCATACAGGAATCCGAGCAGTACTTC. The full variable domain, rest sourced from reference TRBV5-6 and TRBJ2-7, is DAGVTQSPTHLIKTRGQQVTLRCSPKSGHDTVSWYQQALGQGPQFIFQYYEEEERQRGNFPDRFSGHQFPNYSSELNVNALLLGDSALYLCASSLARGIQESEQYFGPGTRLTVT.

Note on this clone: The same CDR3 is also encoded by other DNA sequences in this sample. V is TRBV12-3 or TRBV12-4 and J is TRBJ1-1; D gene uncertain. The CDR3 is 13 residues long. The V gene lost 2 bases and the J gene lost 2 bases, with 6 bases spanning the gap. CDR3 protein: CASSLRGNTEAFF. Here the CDR3 DNA reads TGTGCCAGCAGTTTACGGGGAAACACTGAAGCTTTCTTT.

The chain is built from TRBV11-2 and TRBJ2-7, with D possibly being TRBD2 (5 bases). The CDR3 is made up of 15 amino acids. Germline V lookup: CDR1 SGHAT, CDR2 FQNNGV. Trimming pared 1 base from V and 1 base from J, leaving 11 bases between. Here the CDR3 DNA reads TGTGCCAGCAGCTTAGCCCGGGGATTGTCCTACGAGCAGTACTTC. Amino acids: CASSLARGLSYEQYF. Full variable domain (outside the CDR3, taken from reference TRBV11-2 and TRBJ2-7): EAGVAQSPRYKIIEKRQSVAFWCNPISGHATLYWYQQILGQGPKLLIQFQNNGVVDDSQLPKDRFSAERLKGVDSTLKIQPAKLEDSAVYLCASSLARGLSYEQYFGPGTRLTVT.

As for this clone: The same CDR3 arises from other DNA sequences in this sample as well. The J gene is TRBJ1-5, the V gene TRBV18; the D gene is possibly TRBD1 (5 bases). V lost 6 bases and J lost 3, with 12 bases in between. The V gene's germline CDR1 is KGHSH and CDR2 LQKENI. The CDR3 has 14 amino acids. The CDR3 loop is CASSPDSSNQPQHF. CDR3 DNA: TGTGCCAGCTCGCCCGACAGCTCCAATCAGCCCCAGCATTTT. Full variable domain (remainder filled in from reference TRBV18 and TRBJ1-5): NAGVMQNPRHLVRRRGQEARLRCSPMKGHSHVYWYRQLPEEGLKFMVYLQKENIIDESGMPKERFSAEFPKEGPSILRIQQVVRGDSAAYFCASSPDSSNQPQHFGDGTRLSIL.

The V gene is TRBV7-2, the J gene TRBJ2-7, with TRBD1 matching over 7 bases. The CDR3 is 14 residues long. In germline, CDR1 is SGHTA, CDR2 FQGNSA. V was clipped by 5 bases and J by 3 bases; unmatched bases: 7. The CDR3 loop reads CASSTPGTDYEQYF. The CDR3 DNA sequence: TGTGCCAGCAGCACCCCCGGGACAGACTACGAGCAGTACTTC.

The chain's CDR3 is CASRRSGGLYEQYF. The CDR3 bases are TGTGCCAGCAGAAGAAGCGGGGGCCTTTACGAGCAGTACTTC. This chain links TRBV6-5 with TRBJ2-7; 8 nucleotides match TRBD2. The CDR3 extends over 14 amino acids. J gave up 4 bases and V 6 bases, and 8 bases lay outside the gene matches. Germline lookup yields CDR1 MNHEY and CDR2 SVGAGI.

This clone was seen only once. V usage is TRBV7-9 and J usage is TRBJ1-2; no clear D. This CDR3 has 13 amino acids. CDR1 and CDR2 (germline): SEHNR, FQNEAQ (reference sequence). V was trimmed by 5 bases and J by 5 bases, leaving 12 bases between them. In DNA, the CDR3 is TGTGCCAGCAGCAGTACAGCTCCTTATGGCTACACCTTC. This gives the protein CASSSTAPYGYTF.